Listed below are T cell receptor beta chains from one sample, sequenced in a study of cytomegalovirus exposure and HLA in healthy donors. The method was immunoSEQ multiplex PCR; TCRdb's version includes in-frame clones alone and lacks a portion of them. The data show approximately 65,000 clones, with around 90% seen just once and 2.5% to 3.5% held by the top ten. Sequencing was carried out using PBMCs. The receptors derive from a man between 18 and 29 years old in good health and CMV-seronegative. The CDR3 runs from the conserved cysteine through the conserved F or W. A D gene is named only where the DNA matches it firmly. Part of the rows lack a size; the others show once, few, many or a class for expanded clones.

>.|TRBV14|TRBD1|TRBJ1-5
CASSARGLNQPQHF
TGTGCCAGCTCGGCCAGGGGGCTCAATCAGCCCCAGCATTTT
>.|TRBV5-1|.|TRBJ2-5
CASSLVSRETQYF
TGCGCCAGCAGCTTGGTTAGCCGAGAGACCCAGTACTTC
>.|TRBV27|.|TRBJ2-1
CASSLSVGGYNEQFF
TGTGCCAGCAGTTTATCGGTCGGAGGTTACAATGAGCAGTTCTTC
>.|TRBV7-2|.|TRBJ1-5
CASSSNLGRQPQHF
TGTGCCAGCAGCTCCAATCTGGGGCGGCAGCCCCAGCATTTT
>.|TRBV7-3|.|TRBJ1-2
CASSPEGGYGYTF
TGTGCCAGCAGCCCTGAAGGCGGCTATGGCTACACCTTC
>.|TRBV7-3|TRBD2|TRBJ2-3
CASSSSGSGRDTQYF
TGTGCCAGCAGCTCTAGCGGGAGCGGGCGAGATACGCAGTATTTT
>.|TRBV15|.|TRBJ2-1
CATSKLARLSSYNEQFF
TGTGCCACCAGCAAATTAGCGAGACTCTCCTCCTACAATGAGCAGTTCTTC
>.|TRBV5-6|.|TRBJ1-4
CASSLGFRRDEKLFF
TGTGCCAGCAGCTTGGGCTTCCGCCGGGATGAAAAACTGTTTTTT
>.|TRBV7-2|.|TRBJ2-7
CASSLTRAAHYEQYF
TGTGCCAGCAGCTTGACTCGAGCGGCCCACTACGAGCAGTACTTC
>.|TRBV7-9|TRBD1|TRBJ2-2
CASSLRPGQGTGELFF
TGTGCCAGCAGCTTACGTCCGGGACAGGGGACCGGGGAGCTGTTTTTT
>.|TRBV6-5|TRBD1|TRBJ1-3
CASSFGTATRNTIYF
TGTGCCAGCAGTTTCGGGACAGCCACGCGTAACACCATATATTTT
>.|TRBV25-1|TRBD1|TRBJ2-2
CASSEYPQGATGELFF
TGTGCCAGCAGTGAATACCCTCAGGGGGCGACCGGGGAGCTGTTTTTT
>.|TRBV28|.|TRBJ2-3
CASSFLETPQYF
.
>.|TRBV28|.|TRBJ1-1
CASSLNRVEAFF
TGTGCCAGCAGTCTAAACAGAGTTGAAGCTTTCTTT
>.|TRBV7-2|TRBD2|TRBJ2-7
CASSLPSGNSYEQYF
TGTGCCAGCAGCTTACCTAGCGGGAACTCCTACGAGCAGTACTTC
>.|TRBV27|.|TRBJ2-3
CASSLCVHSRDCTDTQYF
TGTGCCAGCAGTTTATGCGTTCACTCGCGGGATTGCACAGATACGCAGTATTTT
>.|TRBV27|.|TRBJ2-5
CASSFLQGPRGSPQYF
TGTGCCAGCAGTTTCCTACAGGGTCCCCGGGGTAGTCCGCAGTACTTC
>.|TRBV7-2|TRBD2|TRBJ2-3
CASSLVATSGRAQDTQYF
TGTGCCAGCAGCTTAGTGGCGACTAGCGGGAGGGCCCAAGATACGCAGTATTTT
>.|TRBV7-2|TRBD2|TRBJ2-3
CASSLALAGGTDTQYF
TGTGCCAGCAGCTTAGCACTAGCGGGAGGTACAGATACGCAGTATTTT
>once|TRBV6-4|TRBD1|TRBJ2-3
CASSYGQGSDTQYF
TGTGCCAGCAGTTACGGACAGGGGTCAGATACGCAGTATTTT
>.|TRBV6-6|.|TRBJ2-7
CASSPSSLGSYEQYF
TGTGCCAGCTCACCATCTAGTCTCGGTTCCTACGAGCAGTACTTC
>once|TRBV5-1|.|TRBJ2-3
CASSLRQTSTDTQYF
TGCGCCAGCAGCTTGAGACAGACTAGCACAGATACGCAGTATTTT
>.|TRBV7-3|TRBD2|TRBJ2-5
CASSPGTSGFKETQYF
TGTGCCAGCAGCCCAGGGACTAGCGGGTTCAAGGAGACCCAGTACTTC
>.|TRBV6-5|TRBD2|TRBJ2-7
CASSPPRAGAYEQYF
TGTGCCAGCAGTCCCCCTCGAGCGGGGGCCTACGAGCAGTACTTC
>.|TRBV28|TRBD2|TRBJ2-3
CASSSPGLAGGSTDTQYF
TGTGCCAGCAGTTCCCCGGGACTAGCGGGAGGGTCCACAGATACGCAGTATTTT
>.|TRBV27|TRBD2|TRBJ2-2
CASSVTSGRGTGELFF
TGTGCCAGCAGTGTCACTAGCGGGAGGGGCACCGGGGAGCTGTTTTTT
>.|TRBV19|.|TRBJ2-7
CASRAGQSYEQYF
TGTGCCAGTCGGGCGGGACAGAGCTACGAGCAGTACTTC
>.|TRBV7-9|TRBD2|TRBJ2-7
CASLSREEPYEQYF
TGTGCCAGCTTGTCGCGGGAGGAACCCTACGAGCAGTACTTC
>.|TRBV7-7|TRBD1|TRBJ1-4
CASSSQGAPNEKLFF
TGTGCTAGCAGCTCCCAGGGGGCGCCTAATGAAAAACTGTTTTTT
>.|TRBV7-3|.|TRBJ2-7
CASSPRGGGLYEQYF
TGTGCCAGCAGCCCTCGGGGTGGCGGTCTCTACGAGCAGTACTTC
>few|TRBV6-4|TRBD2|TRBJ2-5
CASSETSGAQETQYF
TGTGCCAGCAGTGAGACTAGCGGGGCCCAAGAGACCCAGTACTTC
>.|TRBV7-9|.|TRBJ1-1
CASSLFARAFRDTEAFF
TGTGCCAGCAGCTTATTCGCCAGGGCGTTCAGGGACACTGAAGCTTTCTTT
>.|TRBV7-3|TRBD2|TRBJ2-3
CASSRSGIGDTQYF
TGTGCCAGCAGTCGTAGCGGGATCGGAGATACGCAGTATTTT
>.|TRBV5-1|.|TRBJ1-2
CASSLLTGGYGYTF
TGCGCCAGCAGCTTACTGACAGGAGGCTATGGCTACACCTTC
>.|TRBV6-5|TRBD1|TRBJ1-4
CASSPGQPNEKLFF
TGTGCCAGCTCCCCGGGACAGCCTAATGAAAAACTGTTTTTT
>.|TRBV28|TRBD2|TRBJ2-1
CASSLRGLREGNEQFF
TGTGCCAGCAGTTTAAGGGGTCTGCGGGAGGGCAATGAGCAGTTCTTC
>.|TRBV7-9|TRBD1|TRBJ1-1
CASSPVTGGTNTEAFF
TGTGCCAGCAGCCCAGTAACAGGGGGCACTAACACTGAAGCTTTCTTT
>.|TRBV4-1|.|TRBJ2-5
CASSHKETQYF
TGCGCCAGCAGCCATAAAGAGACCCAGTACTTC
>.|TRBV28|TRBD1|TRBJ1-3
CASSLPLRRDRGNTIYF
TGTGCCAGCAGTTTGCCACTCCGCCGGGACAGAGGAAACACCATATATTTT
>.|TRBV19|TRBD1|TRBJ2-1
CASSWTGGWTYNEQFF
TGTGCCAGTAGTTGGACAGGGGGCTGGACCTACAATGAGCAGTTCTTC
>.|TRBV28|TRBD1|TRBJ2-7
CASSAGGSDEQYF
TGTGCCAGCAGCGCAGGGGGATCGGACGAGCAGTACTTC
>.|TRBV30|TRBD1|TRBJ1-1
CAKTAGTGDEAFF
TGTGCCAAAACAGCCGGGACAGGGGATGAAGCTTTCTTT
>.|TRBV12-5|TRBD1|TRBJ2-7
CASGLGQGTKNEQYF
TGTGCTAGTGGTTTGGGACAGGGGACAAAGAACGAGCAGTACTTC
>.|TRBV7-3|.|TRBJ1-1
CASSFYLNTEAFF
TGTGCCAGCAGCTTTTATCTGAACACTGAAGCTTTCTTT
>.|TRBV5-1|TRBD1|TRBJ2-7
CASSWRGQGYEQYF
TGCGCCAGCAGCTGGAGGGGACAGGGTTACGAGCAGTACTTC
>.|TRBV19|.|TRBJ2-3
CASSYMTITDTQYF
TGTGCCAGTAGTTACATGACAATCACAGATACGCAGTATTTT
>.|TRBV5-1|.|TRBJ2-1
CASSLASGEQFF
TGCGCCAGCAGCTTGGCCTCGGGAGAGCAGTTCTTC
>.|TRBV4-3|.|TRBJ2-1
CASSQERGSTYNEQFF
TGCGCCAGCAGCCAAGAGAGGGGGAGTACCTACAATGAGCAGTTCTTC
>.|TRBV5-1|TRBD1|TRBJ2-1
CASRTQGAYNEQFF
TGCGCCAGCAGAACACAGGGGGCGTACAATGAGCAGTTCTTC
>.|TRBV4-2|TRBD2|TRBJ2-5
CASSQALAGYQETQYF
TGTGCCAGCAGCCAAGCCCTAGCGGGTTACCAAGAGACCCAGTACTTC
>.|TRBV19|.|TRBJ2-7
CASRGANKDEQYF
TGTGCCAGTCGTGGGGCTAATAAGGACGAGCAGTACTTC
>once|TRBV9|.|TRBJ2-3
CASSVEQQTQYF
TGTGCCAGCAGCGTAGAACAGCAAACGCAGTATTTT
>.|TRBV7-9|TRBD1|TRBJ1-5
CASSLGGTVSYNQPQHF
TGTGCCAGCAGCCTGGGCGGGACAGTCAGCTACAATCAGCCCCAGCATTTT
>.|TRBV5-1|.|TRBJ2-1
CASSRGWENMRNEQFF
TGCGCCAGCAGCCGCGGGTGGGAGAATATGCGCAATGAGCAGTTCTTC
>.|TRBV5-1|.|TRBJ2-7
CASSLLGTTSYEQYF
TGCGCCAGCAGCTTGTTAGGGACAACCTCCTACGAGCAGTACTTC